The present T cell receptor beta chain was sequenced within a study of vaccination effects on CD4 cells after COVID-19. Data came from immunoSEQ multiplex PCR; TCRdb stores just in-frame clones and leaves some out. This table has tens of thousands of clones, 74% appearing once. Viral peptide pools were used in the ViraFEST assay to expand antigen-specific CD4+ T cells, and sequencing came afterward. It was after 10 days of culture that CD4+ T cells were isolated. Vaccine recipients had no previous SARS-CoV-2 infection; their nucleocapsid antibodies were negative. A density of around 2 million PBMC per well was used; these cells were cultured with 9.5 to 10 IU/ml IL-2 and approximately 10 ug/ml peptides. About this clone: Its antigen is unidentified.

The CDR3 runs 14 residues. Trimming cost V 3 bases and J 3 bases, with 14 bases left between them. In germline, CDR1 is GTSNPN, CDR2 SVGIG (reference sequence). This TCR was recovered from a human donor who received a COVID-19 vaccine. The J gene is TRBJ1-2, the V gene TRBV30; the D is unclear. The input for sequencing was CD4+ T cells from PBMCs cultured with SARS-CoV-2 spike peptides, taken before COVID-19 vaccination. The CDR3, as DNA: TGTGCCTGGAGATCCTGGAGGGCCCACTATGGCTACACCTTC. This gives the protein CAWRSWRAHYGYTF.